Listed here are 9 T cell receptor beta chains from one sample, sequenced in a study of cytomegalovirus exposure and HLA in healthy donors. Amplification used 60 Vbeta primers and 13 Jbeta primers. Method: immunoSEQ multiplex PCR; TCRdb's copy keeps in-frame clones and lacks some. Of 95,000 to 150,000 clones listed, 77% were seen once; the top ten hold more than 10%. Sequencing used PBMCs. The receptors shown here come from a woman between 40 and 50 years old in good health and CMV-seropositive.

J is TRBJ2-1 and V is TRBV18, with a possible D match to TRBD2 (5 bases). Germline values: CDR1 KGHSH, CDR2 LQKENI. CDR3 length: 16 amino acids. Trimming left V 3 bases short and J 2 bases short, with 14 bases between. In DNA, the CDR3 is TGTGCCAGCTCACCTGGCCAGCGGAGAACCTACAATGAGCAGTTCTTC. It is translated as CASSPGQRRTYNEQFF.

The V and J genes are TRBV14 and TRBJ1-2; no clear D. Germline assignment: CDR1 SGHDN and CDR2 FVKESK. The CDR3 is 14 amino acids. The V and J ends lost 4 bases and 8 bases respectively, with 17 bases between them. The DNA of the CDR3 is TGTGCCAGCAGCCCTTCCTCCCTACTCCTGGGCTACACCTTC. It specifies CASSPSSLLLGYTF.

This chain links TRBV5-6 with TRBJ2-7, with TRBD2 identical over 9 bases. The CDR3 length is 15 residues. Germline V gene sequence: CDR1 SGHDT, CDR2 YYEEEE. Unmatched junction bases numbered 6, after V lost 1 base and J lost 4 bases. CDR3 DNA sequence: TGTGCCAGCAGCTTGTGGCTAGCGGGGCAATACGAGCAGTACTTC. It yields the protein CASSLWLAGQYEQYF.

This clone has a handful of counts. At one boundary the junction diverges from the germline segment, which might be a read error. This chain uses TRBV5-1 with TRBJ2-5, with TRBD2 matching over 8 bases. Germline V gives CDR1 SGHRS, CDR2 YFSETQ. The CDR3 covers 15 residues. This CDR3 is CASGLAGNPQETQYF. The DNA for the CDR3 is TGCGCCAGCGGCTTAGCGGGAAACCCTCAAGAGACCCAGTACTTC.

The CDR3 spells CASSEVLAGGKYEQYF. The CDR3 DNA reads TGTGCCAGCAGTGAAGTACTAGCGGGAGGGAAGTACGAGCAGTACTTC. V is TRBV2 and J is TRBJ2-7; TRBD2 aligns across 13 bases. V was clipped by 1 base and J by 4 bases; unmatched bases: 4. This CDR3 spans 16 amino acids. Germline CDR1 SNHLY, CDR2 FYNNEI.

This clone came up a few times. The rearrangement links TRBV5-1 to TRBJ1-2; 9 nucleotides align to TRBD1. The CDR3 runs to 15 residues. With V trimmed by 1 base and J by 8 bases, 9 bases remained unmatched. Per germline, CDR1 SGHRS and CDR2 YFSETQ. CDR3 region: CASSLTTGGLKGYTF. The CDR3 DNA follows: TGCGCCAGCAGCTTGACCACAGGGGGCCTGAAAGGCTACACCTTC. Using reference TRBV5-1 and TRBJ1-2 for the parts outside the CDR3, the full variable domain is KAGVTQTPRYLIKTRGQQVTLSCSPISGHRSVSWYQQTPGQGLQFLFEYFSETQRNKGNFPGRFSGRQFSNSRSEMNVSTLELGDSALYLCASSLTTGGLKGYTFGSGTRLTVV.

This clone was detected many times. The rearrangement uses TRBV7-6 and TRBJ1-4, with D tentatively TRBD1 (5 bases). The V gene lost 6 bases and the J gene lost 1 base, with 12 bases spanning the gap. CDR1 is SGHVS and CDR2 is FNYEAQ in the germline V gene. The CDR3 loop spans 15 amino acids. Here the CDR3 reads CASSPSGGTNEKLFF. CDR3 bases: TGTGCCAGCAGTCCCTCGGGGGGAACTAATGAAAAACTGTTTTTT.

V usage is TRBV7-8 and J usage is TRBJ2-5; D remains ambiguous. The DNA end favors TRBJ2-7, so the J call may be wrong. The V gene's germline CDR1 is SGHVS and CDR2 FQNEAQ. There are 15 residues in the CDR3. DNA of the CDR3: TGTGCCAGCAGCCGTGTCCGGGTCTATCCCTACGAGCAGTACTTC. This gives the protein CASSRVRVYPYEQYF.

The chain combines TRBV5-4 with TRBJ1-4, with D maybe TRBD1 (5 bases). The CDR3 sequence is 13 residues long. With 4 bases removed from V and 7 bases from J, the gap between germline ends came to 11 bases. Germline V gene data show CDR1 as SGHNT and CDR2 as YYREEE (reference sequence). CDR3 sequence: CASSRWGGEKLFF. CDR3 coding DNA: TGTGCCAGCAGCCGCTGGGGGGGTGAAAAACTGTTTTTT.